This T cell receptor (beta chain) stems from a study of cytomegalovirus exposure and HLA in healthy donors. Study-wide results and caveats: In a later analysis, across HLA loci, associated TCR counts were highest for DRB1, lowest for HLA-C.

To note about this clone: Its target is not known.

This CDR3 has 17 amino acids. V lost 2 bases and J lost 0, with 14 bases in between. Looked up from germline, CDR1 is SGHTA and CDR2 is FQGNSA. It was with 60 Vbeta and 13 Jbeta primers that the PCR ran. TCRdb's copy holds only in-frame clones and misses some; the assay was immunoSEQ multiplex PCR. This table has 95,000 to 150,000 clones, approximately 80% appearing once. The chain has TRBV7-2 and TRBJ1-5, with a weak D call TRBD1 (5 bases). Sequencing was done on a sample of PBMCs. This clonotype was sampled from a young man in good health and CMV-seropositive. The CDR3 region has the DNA TGTGCCAGCAGCTTAACCCCCAGGGTCTATAGCAATCAGCCCCAGCATTTT. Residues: CASSLTPRVYSNQPQHF.